Each of the 18 T cell receptor beta chains below was sequenced from the same sample in a study of regulatory T cells in long-lasting Graves disease. iRepertoire HTBI primers and Arm-PCR of CDR3 regions built TCR beta libraries. TCRdb analysed the multiplex PCR reads with MiXCR anew, one entry per CDR3 protein. The sample includes some 450,000 distinct CDR3 sequences, about 20% of them seen just once. The time point denotes: persistent/refractory GD, antithyroid drugs over 5 years with positive TRAb. Isolated PBMC RNA provided the starting material for the TCR library. The specimen comprised peripheral blood mononuclear cells (PBMCs), sampled when the disease was refractory, from a patient treated with antithyroid drugs. These receptors came from a female donor with Graves disease.

This clonotype turned up a few times. CDR3 loop: CASSYRSNYGYTF. CDR3 nucleotide sequence: TGTGCCAGCAGTTACCGCTCGAACTATGGCTACACCTTC. The chain has TRBV27 and TRBJ1-2; D call uncertain. The germline V gene encodes CDR1 MNHEY and CDR2 SMNVEV (reference sequence). This CDR3 is built from 13 residues. V was cut by 4 bases and J by 2 bases, with 8 bases left in between.

This clonotype appeared a single time. The rearrangement links TRBV5-6 to TRBJ1-5, with no clear D. Trimming shortened V by 3 bases and J by 6 bases, and 7 bases separated the two germline ends. This CDR3 has 12 residues. From germline, CDR1 is SGHDT and CDR2 YYEEEE. CDR3 region: CASSSRPQPQHF. CDR3 in DNA: TGTGCCAGCAGCTCCCGACCTCAGCCCCAGCATTTT.

This clonotype was seen only a few times. The chain recombines TRBV2 with TRBJ2-7; no clear D. V was pared by 8 bases and J by 4 bases, with 12 bases between. The CDR3 loop spans 12 amino acids. Germline-derived CDR1 and CDR2 are SNHLY and FYNNEI. The CDR3 DNA sequence: TGTGCCAGCCTCCAGCACCTATACGAGCAGTACTTC. It encodes CASLQHLYEQYF. The full variable domain, its missing parts supplied by reference TRBV2 and TRBJ2-7, is EPEVTQTPSHQVTQMGQEVILRCVPISNHLYFYWYRQILGQKVEFLVSFYNNEISEKSEIFDDQFSVERPDGSNFTLKIRSTKLEDSAMYFCASLQHLYEQYFGPGTRLTVT.

As to this clonotype: This could be a read error, since a much larger clone is one nucleotide away. The J gene is TRBJ2-5, the V gene TRBV6-5; the D gene is possibly TRBD1 (6 bases). The V end was cut by 2 bases, the J end by 6 bases, with 19 bases between. Germline V lookup: CDR1 MNHEY, CDR2 SVGAGI. The CDR3 spans 16 residues. This CDR3 reads CASSYADSSPFQTQYF. CDR3 bases: TGTGCCAGCAGTTACGCGGACAGTTCGCCGTTTCAGACCCAGTACTTC.

J is TRBJ1-1 and V is TRBV18; 8 bases match TRBD1. With 1 base clipped from V and 5 bases from J, the junction kept 3 bases outside the gene matches. This CDR3 region has 14 residues. The germline CDR1 and CDR2 sequences are KGHSH and LQKENI. The DNA for the CDR3 is TGTGCCAGCTCACCACTTAGGACAGGGACTGAAGCTTTCTTT. Its translation is CASSPLRTGTEAFF.

This clonotype was seen ten or more times. The chain recombines TRBV24-1 with TRBJ2-3, with 9 bases matching TRBD1. Germline CDR1 and CDR2: KGHDR and SFDVKD. The V gene end was trimmed by 3 bases and the J gene end by 3 bases; junction bases not matched to a gene: 3. The CDR3 runs 15 residues. As DNA, the CDR3 is TGTGCCACCAGTGATACAGGGGGCAGTACAGATACGCAGTATTTT. Translating it yields CATSDTGGSTDTQYF.

This clonotype showed up just a few times. The chain recombines TRBV12-5 with TRBJ1-5; possibly TRBD1 for D (6 bases). The CDR3 contains 12 residues. Trimming cost V 6 bases and J 7 bases, with 10 bases left between them. Germline lookup yields CDR1 LGHNT and CDR2 FRNRAP. CDR3 nucleotides: TGTGCTAGTGGACAGGGACTACAGCCCCAGCATTTT. Translated: CASGQGLQPQHF.

This clonotype was detected only once. The chain couples TRBV6-2 or TRBV6-3 to TRBJ2-7; TRBD1 is a possible D gene (6 bases). Germline V gene data show CDR1 as MNHEY and CDR2 as SVGEGT. The CDR3 length is 12 residues. V gave up 7 bases and J gave up 7 bases, with 14 bases separating them. The CDR3 region has the DNA TGTGCCAGCAATAACAGGGTATCGGAGCAGTACTTC. Its translation is CASNNRVSEQYF.

The chain employs TRBV30 and TRBJ1-1, with a tentative D call TRBD1 (5 bases). CDR1 GTSNPN and CDR2 SVGIG come from the germline V gene (reference sequence). The CDR3 totals 15 residues. The V end lost 4 bases, the J end lost 1 base, and 16 bases lay between the germline ends. CDR3 nucleotides: TGTGCCTGGACTACCGTCACAGGACGGAACACTGAAGCTTTCTTT. Protein product: CAWTTVTGRNTEAFF.

This clonotype was recorded a few times. This sequence joins TRBV7-9 and TRBJ2-6; D is ambiguous. The germline V and J ends were trimmed by 3 bases and 2 bases, with 8 bases remaining between them. Germline V lookup: CDR1 SEHNR, CDR2 FQNEAQ (reference sequence). The CDR3 sequence is 15 residues long. Written as DNA, the CDR3 is TGTGCCAGCAGCTTCCTACGCCCTGGGGCCAACGTCCTGACTTTC. Encoded protein: CASSFLRPGANVLTF. The variable domain in full, completed from reference TRBV7-9 and TRBJ2-6, reads DTGVSQNPRHKITKRGQNVTFRCDPISEHNRLYWYRQTLGQGPEFLTYFQNEAQLEKSRLLSDRFSAERPKGSFSTLEIQRTEQGDSAMYLCASSFLRPGANVLTFGAGSRLTVL.

The CDR3: CASSQDLSGSHAEQFF. CDR3 DNA sequence: TGTGCCAGCAGCCAAGACCTTAGCGGGAGTCATGCTGAGCAGTTCTTC. The J gene is TRBJ2-1, the V gene TRBV4-2; 9 nucleotides align to TRBD2. This CDR3 is 16 amino acids long. V was pared by 0 bases and J by 9 bases, with 9 bases of the junction left unmatched. Germline V gives CDR1 LGHNA, CDR2 YNFKEQ.

The chain carries TRBV10-3 and TRBJ2-1, with 10 bases matching TRBD2. V trimming: 5 bases; J trimming: 8 bases; junction bases outside the gene matches: 9. The germline gives CDR1 ENHRY, CDR2 SYGVKD. The CDR3 has 15 residues. In DNA form, the CDR3 reads TGTGCCATCAGTCCGACTAGCGGGTTTGACGATGAGCAGTTCTTC. Protein: CAISPTSGFDDEQFF.

There are many counts of this clonotype. This rearrangement joins TRBV11-2 to TRBJ2-7; 9 nucleotides line up with TRBD2. Germline CDR1 reads SGHAT; CDR2 reads FQNNGV. The CDR3 runs 15 residues. The V gene end was trimmed by 3 bases and the J gene end by 4 bases; junction bases not matched to a gene: 7. In DNA form, the CDR3 reads TGTGCCAGCAGCTTCAGGACTAGCGCCCCATACGAGCAGTACTTC. Amino acid sequence: CASSFRTSAPYEQYF.

This clonotype was counted many times. CDR3 DNA: TGTGCCAGCAGTTCCCCGCAGGGTGGGAGCTATGGCTACACCTTC. It translates to CASSSPQGGSYGYTF. The chain couples TRBV28 to TRBJ1-2; D possibly corresponds to TRBD1 (5 bases). There are 15 residues in the CDR3. Germline CDR1 reads MDHEN; CDR2 reads SYDVKM. V was pared by 4 bases and J by 4 bases, with 16 bases between.

In its sample, this clonotype was seen a few times. The chain carries TRBV19 and TRBJ2-7, with D unresolved. Deletions cut 3 bases from V and 3 bases from J, with 12 bases between. The CDR3 has 14 amino acids. Germline loops: CDR1 LNHDA, CDR2 SQIVND (reference sequence). The CDR3 region has the DNA TGTGCCAGTAGTATTCTGGGGAACGGCTACGAGCAGTACTTC. This translates into CASSILGNGYEQYF. The full variable domain, completed using reference TRBV19 and TRBJ2-7, is DGGITQSPKYLFRKEGQNVTLSCEQNLNHDAMYWYRQDPGQGLRLIYYSQIVNDFQKGDIAEGYSVSREKKESFPLTVTSAQKNPTAFYLCASSILGNGYEQYFGPGTRLTVT.

This clonotype turned up a few times. This chain connects TRBV19 to TRBJ1-4; D is undetermined. V was clipped by 5 bases and J by 8 bases, with 9 bases between them. The germline gives CDR1 LNHDA, CDR2 SQIVND (reference sequence). CDR3 length equals 12 residues. The CDR3 here is CASSAASEKLFF. CDR3 nucleotides: TGTGCCAGTAGTGCGGCGAGCGAAAAACTGTTTTTT.

Many counts were recorded for this clonotype. The V and J genes are TRBV12-3 or TRBV12-4 and TRBJ1-5; D not resolved. The CDR3 loop spans 14 amino acids. V was clipped by 4 bases and J by 2 bases, with 9 bases between them. The CDR3 loop is CASSSSGGNQPQHF. Written as DNA, the CDR3 is TGTGCCAGCAGTTCTAGCGGGGGCAATCAGCCCCAGCATTTT.

V and J are TRBV5-1 and TRBJ1-2; no clear D gene. The CDR3 extends over 13 amino acids. V lost 4 bases and J 8 bases, leaving 15 bases between the germline ends. The germline gives CDR1 SGHRS, CDR2 YFSETQ. CDR3 nucleotide sequence: TGCGCCAGCAGCCTCGACGGCACTCCCGGCTACACCTTC. Translated: CASSLDGTPGYTF.